Listed below are T cell receptor beta chains from one sample, sequenced in a study of T cell responses to AZD1222 COVID-19 vaccine. TCRdb keeps only in-frame clones here, not all; method: immunoSEQ multiplex PCR. Counted here are 95,000 to 100,000 clones, almost 90% occurring once; the ten biggest clones make up approximately 15%. This specimen was peripheral blood, taken 28 days after the second AZD1222 dose. Source of these receptors: an adult who received the AZD1222 COVID-19 vaccine. Each CDR3 is given with its conserved first and last residue. The D gene is left open where the match is weak. Part of the rows lack a size; the others show once, few, many or a class for expanded clones.

j_gene	d_gene	abundance	v_gene	CDR3aa	CDR3nt
TRBJ2-1	NA	NA	TRBV6-5	CASLRDLTNEQFF	TGTGCCAGCCTCCGAGACCTCACTAATGAGCAGTTCTTC
TRBJ1-1	NA	NA	TRBV7-8	CASSLQGMNTEAFF	TGTGCCAGCAGCTTACAGGGGATGAACACTGAAGCTTTCTTT
TRBJ1-1	NA	once	TRBV6-1	CASSEPSYMNTEAFF	TGTGCCAGCAGTGAGCCTAGTTACATGAACACTGAAGCTTTCTTT
TRBJ2-2	TRBD1	NA	TRBV7-3	CASSWTGGSNTGELFF	TGTGCCAGCAGCTGGACAGGAGGATCGAACACCGGGGAGCTGTTTTTT
TRBJ2-1	NA	few	TRBV5-1	CASNDGGPREQFF	TGCGCCAGCAATGATGGCGGACCCCGAGAGCAGTTCTTC
TRBJ2-7	NA	NA	TRBV11-2	CASSLNTYEQYF	TGTGCCAGCAGCTTAAACACCTACGAGCAGTACTTC
TRBJ2-7	NA	once	TRBV2	CASRTTAEQYF	TGTGCCAGCAGAACGACCGCCGAGCAGTACTTC
TRBJ2-1	NA	NA	TRBV9	CASSVNGGTYNEQFF	TGTGCCAGCAGCGTAAATGGCGGAACCTACAATGAGCAGTTCTTC
TRBJ2-5	TRBD2	NA	TRBV19	CASKAGGPEETQYF	TGTGCCAGTAAGGCGGGAGGGCCTGAGGAGACCCAGTACTTC
TRBJ1-1	NA	NA	TRBV5-1	CASSLAGTANTEAFF	TGCGCCAGCAGCTTGGCAGGGACTGCGAACACTGAAGCTTTCTTT
TRBJ2-7	NA	NA	TRBV3-1/TRBV3-2	CASSRFYEQYF	TGTGCCAGCAGCCGATTCTACGAGCAGTACTTC